This entry lists 6 T cell receptor beta chains sequenced from one sample in a study of molecular identifiers for immune sequencing clone quantification. TCRdb re-called the PCR reads through MiXCR, storing one row per CDR3 protein. The sample lists nearly 650,000 distinct CDR3 sequences; around 25% were seen once. The source material was naive CD8+ T cells from blood, with Jurkat cell RNA spiked in. Sample subset: FACS-sorted CD8+CD4-CCR7+CD45RA+ naive T cells. These receptors were obtained from a human donor in good health. Some libraries in this study had Jurkat cell RNA spiked in.

Only a few counts were recorded for this clonotype. The gene calls are TRBV4-1 and TRBJ1-2, with D maybe TRBD1 (6 bases). Germline CDR1 reads MGHRA; CDR2 reads YSYEKL. Trimming cost V 4 bases and J 5 bases, with 26 bases left between them. The length of the CDR3 is 18 residues. The CDR3 coding sequence is TGCGCCAGCAGCCGAGCCATGGGGGGCATGCCCTCCGGATATGGCTACACCTTC. It codes for CASSRAMGGMPSGYGYTF.

The chain is built from TRBV10-3 and TRBJ2-7; 10 nucleotides line up with TRBD1. CDR1 is ENHRY and CDR2 is SYGVKD in the germline V gene. The CDR3 is 14 amino acids. J gave up 0 bases and V 6 bases, and 2 bases lay outside the gene matches. CDR3 in DNA: TGTGCCATCAGCCGGGACAGGGGCTCCTACGAGCAGTACTTC. It translates to CAISRDRGSYEQYF.

On this clonotype: A much larger clone lies a single base off, so this may be a read error. The chain couples TRBV11-2 to TRBJ2-6; 7 positions match TRBD2. The CDR3 is made up of 16 amino acids. The V gene's germline CDR1 is SGHAT and CDR2 FQNNGV. The CDR3 reads CDSSPRGGSGANVLTF. In DNA form, the CDR3 reads TGTGACAGCAGCCCCCGGGGAGGGTCTGGGGCCAACGTCCTGACTTTC. Using reference TRBV11-2 and TRBJ2-6 for the parts outside the CDR3, the full variable domain is EAGVAQSPRYKIIEKRQSVAFWCNPISGHATLYWYQQILGQGPKLLIQFQNNGVVDDSQLPKDRFSAERLKGVDSTLKIQPAKLEDSAVYLCDSSPRGGSGANVLTFGAGSRLTVL.

This clonotype appeared a few times. The chain recombines TRBV4-3 with TRBJ2-1; D gene ambiguous. Deletions cut 2 bases from V and 6 bases from J, with 8 bases between. Looked up from germline, CDR1 is LGHNA and CDR2 is YSLEER. This CDR3 comprises 13 residues. This chain's CDR3 is CASSQLGSNEQFF. Written as DNA, the CDR3 is TGCGCCAGCAGCCAATTGGGAAGCAATGAGCAGTTCTTC.

The genes are TRBV19 and TRBJ1-5; no definite D call. Germline V gives CDR1 LNHDA, CDR2 SQIVND (reference sequence). The CDR3 totals 15 residues. Trimming removed 3 bases at V and 2 bases at J, with 11 bases between. The CDR3 bases are TGTGCCAGTAGTATTTTAGACACGGGCAATCAGCCCCAGCATTTT. This sequence encodes CASSILDTGNQPQHF.

This clonotype was detected many times. This sequence joins TRBV30 and TRBJ2-3; TRBD2 matches 10 bases. Germline-derived CDR1 and CDR2 are GTSNPN and SVGIG (reference sequence). V dropped 2 bases and J dropped 4; count of bases not matched to a gene: 3. The CDR3 runs to 14 residues. CDR3 in DNA: TGTGCCTGGAGTACTAGCGGGATCGCAGATACGCAGTATTTT. It specifies CAWSTSGIADTQYF.